The following is a T cell receptor (beta chain) sequence with its context. Its recognized antigen is unknown. The sample holds no much larger clone one base away, and base qualities are not on file. The data belong to a study of cytomegalovirus exposure and HLA in healthy donors (dated by TCRdb to about 2017). For the study in its entirety: An earlier analysis of approximately 640 of the donors reported approximately 300 Gb of sequence data and 100 million to 140 million unique TCR beta sequences from roughly 180 million T cells. Rather than using new phenotypic data, the later analysis identified candidate immune exposures from TCR beta sequences and from how often those sequences occurred across donors. The T cell repertoires of some 670 subjects were profiled by immunosequencing and related to cytomegalovirus serostatus. Class I and class II HLA loci were covered by the typing at four-digit resolution. Of the 350 to 450 genotyped donors, around 81% fell in the genetic ancestry cluster associated with self-reported Caucasian donors. Among roughly 400 genotyped donors of the cohort, an average of approximately 230,000 unique TCR beta nucleotide sequences were sequenced per donor, roughly 18% of them non-productive. Alongside the repertoire data, information on donor age, sex, ethnicity and CMV serostatus was compiled. Every discovery cohort repertoire had been produced on one sequencing platform. To study patterns of TCR occurrence, a later analysis re-analyzed previously published TCR beta repertoires from 500 to 850 donors and added high-resolution HLA genotyping. Typing coverage varied by locus: roughly 620-630 donors for A, B, C, DRB1 and DQB1; approximately 500 for DQA1; some 610 for DPA1; approximately 490 for DPB1. Four or five DR-DQ haplotypes were handled as single units for association and clustering because linkage in the cohort was strong. To predict cytomegalovirus infection status, the study brought together high-throughput TCR immunosequencing, statistical association of individual TCRs with disease status, and machine learning. A later genetic analysis took genome-wide SNP genotypes for about three fifths of the 666 donors and used that subset as a discovery cohort. Along with the approximately 700-subject first cohort, a separate validation cohort of more than 90 different subjects was used. The study aimed to test whether signatures of past pathogen exposure could be identified by cataloging public T cell receptors. To decide whether each TCR beta V gene segment behaved as functional or pseudogenic, an earlier analysis of some 600 of the donors relied on high-throughput TCR beta sequencing. Approximately 300 gigabases of sequencing data and about 92 million unique TCR sequences made up an early release that covered roughly 670 HLA-typed donors.

The paper's findings and limits, for the study overall: A further reported finding was that TCR beta sequences accurately predicted the HLA-A and HLA-B alleles for most subjects in the first cohort. Immune exposure information for the cohort was limited to CMV serostatus. A later genetic analysis associated a missense DCLRE1C variant with V-gene and J-gene trimming of TCR beta chains, and an independent cohort replicated the association. In an earlier analysis of approximately 590 of the donors, most TCR beta V segments appeared in productive rearrangements about 90% or about 30% of the time, broadly matching IMGT annotations. Sequencing depth was assumed to be roughly uniform across donors in the presence/absence analyses, though that assumption may not hold. Across donors, most TCR sequences were observed very rarely, whereas some public TCRs were present in many individuals. According to a later genetic analysis, donors in an Asian-associated ancestry cluster had fewer N-insertions in productive TCRs than the approximately 610-donor mean. According to a later analysis, most CMV-associated TCR beta chains appeared to be HLA-restricted, and the HLA associations seemed to be driven largely by CMV exposure. A later analysis reported that several top co-occurrence clusters appeared linked to parvovirus B19, influenza, CMV and Epstein-Barr virus. Specific HLA alleles were associated with about 17,000 TCR beta sequences at a false discovery rate of 0.05 in a later analysis. In a later analysis, the rate of TCR association differed among HLA loci, with DRB1 alleles having the most associated TCRs and HLA-C alleles having the fewest. A cluster of highly shared sequence variants was judged likely to represent a technical artifact of the sequencing pipeline. Because counts were too low, under 20 rarely observed V segments, including chromosome 9 orphons, were left out of the earlier analysis of approximately 500 of the donors. The cohort was sequenced for TCR beta chains only, and without alpha or paired-chain data the features that could be detected were limited. In a later analysis, HLA-associated TCR beta chains showed more clonal expansion and lower generation probabilities than non-associated chains that were equally common. Because HLA typing was missing for some donors at each locus, association tests included only the typed subset. A few of the identified cytomegalovirus-associated TCR beta chains were confirmed in vitro to be specific for cytomegalovirus antigens. Linkage disequilibrium might explain the correlated functional status among segregating V segments, but an unknown experimental factor could not be excluded. When HLA alleles, especially DR and DQ, strongly co-occurred, attributing TCR associations to individual alleles was difficult. It was suggested by the authors that the approach could potentially be generalized to other disease states and immunological phenotypes. In the study, around 160 TCR beta chains were listed as associated with cytomegalovirus. In both the original and validation cohorts, the classifier was reported to diagnose cytomegalovirus status with high specificity and sensitivity. Some IMGT-functional V segments, including TRBV6-2 and TRBV6-3, could not be told apart with the 87-base-pair reads, so those segments were excluded.

The cohort was made up of approximately 670 healthy bone marrow donors. All cohort members were sampled while nominally healthy, although unrecorded immune exposures were likely present. The donor was CMV seronegative and belonged to the group of 352 seronegative cohort members. A peripheral blood sample was provided by each donor, and peripheral blood mononuclear cells were used for TCR beta sequencing. Genomic DNA was extracted from the blood cell samples with the Qiagen DNeasy Blood Extraction Kit. Libraries came from the immunoSEQ multiplex PCR assay. For the multiplex PCR, a mixture combining 60 forward primers for TCR Vbeta segments and 13 reverse primers for TCR Jbeta segments was used. The CDR3 region of rearranged TCR beta genes was amplified from genomic DNA with a multiplex PCR assay. The Illumina HiSeq System was used to sequence the amplified TCR beta libraries as 87-base-pair reads. The authors' pipeline ran thus. Across the 700 or so repertoires, a later analysis counted 78 million or so unique TCR beta chains, 9 million to 14 million of which were shared by at least two donors. Raw reads were error-corrected and collapsed into unique sequences by a nearest-neighbor algorithm in which closely related sequences were merged to remove PCR and sequencing errors. Alignment of CDR3 sequences to IMGT reference sequences was used to assign V, D and J gene segments. For a sequence to be retained, at least a six-nucleotide match to both a V gene segment and a J gene segment was required. Rearrangements were called productive when the CDR3 lacked stop codons and stayed in frame with V and J; all others were non-productive. CDR3 was defined according to IMGT convention as the region running from the second conserved V-encoded cysteine to the conserved J-encoded phenylalanine. Sequences without an unambiguous match to a single V gene segment were excluded from the earlier analysis of approximately 560 of the donors. An earlier analysis of a few hundred of the donors called V segments functional above 56.7% productive rearrangements and segregating when the between-donor standard deviation exceeded 5%. To diagnose cytomegalovirus status from the catalog of TCR beta chain sequences, a statistical classification framework was built. In a later analysis, V and J genes were assigned by comparing TCR nucleotide sequences against IMGT/GENE-DB human TR gene sequences. A later analysis assigned CDR3 sequences and most-parsimonious VDJ recombination scenarios with the TCRdist pipeline. In a later analysis, each TCR beta chain was defined by its CDR3 amino acid sequence together with its V-gene family, and reads lacking a unique V-gene family were excluded. A later analysis removed 592 highly shared, low-generation-probability nucleotide sequences to deal with suspected cross-contamination and a sequencing artifact. In a later analysis, a clonal expansion index for each public chain was calculated from normalized within-repertoire ranks of inferred template counts. In a later analysis, generation probabilities were computed with a VDJ recombination model fitted to out-of-frame rearrangements, and the resulting probabilities were checked against IGoR. A later analysis scored TCR-TCR, TCR-HLA and TCR-CMV co-occurrence with hypergeometric tests, applying a repertoire-size bias correction to TCR pairs. In a later analysis, false discovery rates were estimated by permuting HLA or CMV assignments 20 times. In a later analysis, co-occurring TCRs were grouped using DBSCAN, with TCRdist sequence similarity added in when clustering inside HLA-allele-positive subsets. For co-occurrence clustering, repertoires with fewer than 30,000 or more than 120,000 public chains were excluded, along with four or five repertoires with anomalous nucleotide sharing. The clones in this table, taken by TCRdb from immuneACCESS, are in-frame only. Not every clone is retained; where verified, under half of the shortfall comes from an unresolved V gene, and the cause of the rest is unknown. V, J and clone size are those of that table, while D and trimming were read from the DNA. This sample holds about 160,000 clones; roughly four fifths were observed only once. The ten largest clones add up to 1.2% to 1.5% of the sample.

The germline V gene specifies MGHRA as CDR1 and YSYEKL as CDR2. The CDR3 goes from the cysteine to the phenylalanine over 17 residues. Just the 51-base CDR3 DNA is kept, in frame starting at base 1. V trim: 4 bases; J trim: 0 bases; unmatched bases: 6. The sample was PBMCs. This receptor was obtained from a man aged 55 to 70 in good health and CMV-seronegative. The rearrangement combines TRBV4-1 with TRBJ2-2; 9 of the junction bases match TRBD2. The DNA sequence reads TGCGCCAGCAGCCCCAGTCCTAGCGGGGCGAACACCGGGGAGCTGTTTTTT. This sequence encodes CASSPSPSGANTGELFF.